Included here is one T cell receptor beta chain sequence, with context. This entry belongs to a study of blood T cell repertoires in COVID-19. Only in-frame clones appear in the TCRdb table, and some are missing; sequencing was by immunoSEQ multiplex PCR. The sample has roughly 150,000 clones, roughly 80% seen once. Germline CDR1 and CDR2: SGHTA and FQGNSA. V was clipped by 3 bases and J by 0 bases; unmatched bases: 4. This CDR3 contains 17 residues. This chain connects TRBV7-2 to TRBJ2-6, with 8 bases matching TRBD2. The TCR was taken from a man in his fifties or sixties with acute or convalescent COVID-19. Source material: peripheral blood. The CDR3 is CASSLSGGASGANVLTF. DNA of the CDR3: TGTGCCAGCAGCTTGTCGGGGGGGGCCTCTGGGGCCAACGTCCTGACTTTC. Combining the CDR3 with reference TRBV7-2 and TRBJ2-6 gives the whole variable domain GAGVSQSPSNKVTEKGKDVELRCDPISGHTALYWYRQSLGQGLEFLIYFQGNSAPDKSGLPSDRFSAERTGGSVSTLTIQRTQQEDSAVYLCASSLSGGASGANVLTFGAGSRLTVL.